This entry concerns a single TCR beta chain. The table came from immunoSEQ multiplex PCR; TCRdb's copy has only in-frame clones and leaves some out. The data show around 83,000 clones, 85% to 90% seen once. The sample is drawn from a study of siplizumab effects on memory and regulatory T cells. With V trimmed by 7 bases and J by 10 bases, 9 bases remained unmatched. Germline V gives CDR1 MNHNS, CDR2 SASEGT. This CDR3 region has 15 residues. This chain joins TRBV6-1 and TRBJ2-1; 14 positions agree with TRBD2. The clonotype originates from a human donor in good health. Material: CD4+ T cells sorted from blood. The CDR3: CASTTGLAGDGEQFF. The CDR3 nucleotides are TGTGCCAGCACTACGGGACTAGCGGGAGATGGGGAGCAGTTCTTC.